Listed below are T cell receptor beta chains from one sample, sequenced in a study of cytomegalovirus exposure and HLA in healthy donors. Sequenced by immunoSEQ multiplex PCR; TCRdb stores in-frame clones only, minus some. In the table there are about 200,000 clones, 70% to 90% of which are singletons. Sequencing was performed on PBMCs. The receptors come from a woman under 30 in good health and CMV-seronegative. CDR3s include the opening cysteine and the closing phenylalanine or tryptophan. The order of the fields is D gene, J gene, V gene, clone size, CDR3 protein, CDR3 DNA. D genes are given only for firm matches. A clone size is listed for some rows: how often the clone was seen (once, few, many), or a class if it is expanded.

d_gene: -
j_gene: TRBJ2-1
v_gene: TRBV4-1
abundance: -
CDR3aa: CASSQAPDRYYNEQFF
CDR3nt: TGCGCCAGCAGCCAAGCCCCGGACAGATACTACAATGAGCAGTTCTTC

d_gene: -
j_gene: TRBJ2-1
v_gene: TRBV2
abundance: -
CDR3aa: CASSDRGSSYNEQFF
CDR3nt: TGTGCCAGCAGTGACCGGGGGAGCTCCTACAATGAGCAGTTCTTC

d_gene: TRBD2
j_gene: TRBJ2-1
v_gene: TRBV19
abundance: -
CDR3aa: CAAGGDSYNEQFF
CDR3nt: TGTGCCGCTGGGGGGGACTCCTACAATGAGCAGTTCTTC

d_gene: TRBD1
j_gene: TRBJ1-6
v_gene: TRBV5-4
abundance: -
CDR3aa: CASSWGDRGVSPLHF
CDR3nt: TGTGCCAGCAGCTGGGGGGACAGGGGAGTTTCACCCCTCCACTTT

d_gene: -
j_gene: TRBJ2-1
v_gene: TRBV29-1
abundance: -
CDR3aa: CSVAVQGLDNEQFF
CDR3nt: TGCAGCGTTGCGGTCCAGGGACTCGACAATGAGCAGTTCTTC

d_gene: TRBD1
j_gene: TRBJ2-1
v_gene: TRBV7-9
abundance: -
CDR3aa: CASRQTGSKGSYNEQFF
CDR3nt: TGTGCCAGCAGACAGACAGGGTCAAAGGGCTCCTACAATGAGCAGTTCTTC

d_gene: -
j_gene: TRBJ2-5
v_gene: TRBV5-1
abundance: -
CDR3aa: CASSLLDSKEETQYF
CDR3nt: TGCGCCAGCAGCTTACTGGACAGCAAAGAAGAGACCCAGTACTTC

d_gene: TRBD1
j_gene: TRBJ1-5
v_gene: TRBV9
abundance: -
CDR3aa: CASSAKTGTAERQPQHF
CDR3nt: TGTGCCAGCAGCGCAAAAACCGGGACAGCGGAAAGGCAGCCCCAGCATTTT

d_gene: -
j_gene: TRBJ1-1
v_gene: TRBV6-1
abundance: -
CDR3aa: CASSERGTYSEAFF
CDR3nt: TGTGCCAGCAGTGAACGTGGGACATATTCTGAAGCTTTCTTT

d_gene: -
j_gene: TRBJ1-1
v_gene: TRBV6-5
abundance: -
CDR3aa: CASSPDRFNTEAFF
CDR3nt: TGTGCCAGCAGTCCCGACAGGTTTAACACTGAAGCTTTCTTT

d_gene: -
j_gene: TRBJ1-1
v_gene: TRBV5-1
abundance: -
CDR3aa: CASSDQGNTEAFF
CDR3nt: TGCGCCAGCAGCGATCAGGGGAACACTGAAGCTTTCTTT

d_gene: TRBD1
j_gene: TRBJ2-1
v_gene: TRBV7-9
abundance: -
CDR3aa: CASSLDRGNEQFF
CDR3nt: TGTGCCAGCAGCCTAGACAGGGGCAATGAGCAGTTCTTC

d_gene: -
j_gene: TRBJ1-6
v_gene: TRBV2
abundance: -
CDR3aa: CASSEDRPTYNSPLHF
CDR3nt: TGTGCCAGCAGTGAGGACAGACCGACCTATAATTCACCCCTCCACTTT

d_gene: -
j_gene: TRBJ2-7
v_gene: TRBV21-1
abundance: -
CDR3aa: CASSPCRDRASYEQYF
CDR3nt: TGTGCCAGCAGCCCTTGCCGGGACAGGGCGTCCTACGAGCAGTACTTC

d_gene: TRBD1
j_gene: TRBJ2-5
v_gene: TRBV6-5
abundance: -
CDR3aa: CASSYQDRIGGTQYF
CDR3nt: TGTGCCAGCAGTTACCAGGACAGGATCGGAGGGACCCAGTACTTC

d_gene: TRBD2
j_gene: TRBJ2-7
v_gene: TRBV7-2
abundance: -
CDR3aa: CASSLMGGGASYEQYF
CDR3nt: TGTGCCAGCAGCTTAATGGGCGGGGGGGCCTCCTACGAGCAGTACTTC

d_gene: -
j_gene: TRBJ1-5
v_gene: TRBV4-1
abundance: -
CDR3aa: CASSQDRGSRGMDNQPQHF
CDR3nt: TGCGCCAGCAGCCAAGATCGAGGCAGCAGGGGAATGGACAATCAGCCCCAGCATTTT

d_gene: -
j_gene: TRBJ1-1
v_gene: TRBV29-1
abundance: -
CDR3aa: CSVVTDRNTEAFF
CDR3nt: TGCAGCGTTGTAACGGACAGGAACACTGAAGCTTTCTTT

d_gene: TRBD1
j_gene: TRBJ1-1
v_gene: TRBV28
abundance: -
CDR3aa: CASRVGQGRPLVFTEAFF
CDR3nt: TGTGCCAGCAGGGTCGGACAGGGGCGACCCCTTGTTTTCACTGAAGCTTTCTTT

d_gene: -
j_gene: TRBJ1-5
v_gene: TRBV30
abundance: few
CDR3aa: CAWSSGRFNQPQHF
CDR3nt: TGTGCCTGGAGTTCAGGCAGATTCAATCAGCCCCAGCATTTT

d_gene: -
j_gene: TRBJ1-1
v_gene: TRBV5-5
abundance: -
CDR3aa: CASSPRDFTEAFF
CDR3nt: TGTGCCAGCAGCCCAAGGGACTTCACTGAAGCTTTCTTT

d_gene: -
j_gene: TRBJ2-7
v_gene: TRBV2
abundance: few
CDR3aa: CASTTDSYEQYF
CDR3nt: TGTGCCAGCACTACCGACTCCTACGAGCAGTACTTC

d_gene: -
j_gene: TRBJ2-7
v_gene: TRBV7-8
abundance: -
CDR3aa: CASSLVSVDEQYF
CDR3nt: TGTGCCAGCAGCTTAGTATCCGTTGACGAGCAGTACTTC

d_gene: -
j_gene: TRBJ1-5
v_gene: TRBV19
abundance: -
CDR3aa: CATQWGQYSNQPQHF
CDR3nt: TGTGCCACTCAGTGGGGGCAGTACAGCAATCAGCCCCAGCATTTT